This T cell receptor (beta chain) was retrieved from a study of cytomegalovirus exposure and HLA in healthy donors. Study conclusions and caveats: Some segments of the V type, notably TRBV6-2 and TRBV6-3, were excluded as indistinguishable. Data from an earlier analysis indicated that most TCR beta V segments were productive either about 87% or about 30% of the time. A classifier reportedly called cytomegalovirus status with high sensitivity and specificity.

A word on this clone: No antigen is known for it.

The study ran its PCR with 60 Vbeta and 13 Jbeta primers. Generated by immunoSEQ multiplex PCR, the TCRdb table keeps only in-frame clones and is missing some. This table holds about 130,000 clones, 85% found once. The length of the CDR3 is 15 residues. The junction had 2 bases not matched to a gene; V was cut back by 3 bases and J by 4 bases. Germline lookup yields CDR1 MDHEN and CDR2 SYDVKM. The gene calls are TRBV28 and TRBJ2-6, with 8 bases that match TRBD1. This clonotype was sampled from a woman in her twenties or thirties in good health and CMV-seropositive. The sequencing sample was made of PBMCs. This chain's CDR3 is CASSLQGAGANVLTF. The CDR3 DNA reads TGTGCCAGCAGTTTGCAGGGGGCGGGGGCCAACGTCCTGACTTTC.